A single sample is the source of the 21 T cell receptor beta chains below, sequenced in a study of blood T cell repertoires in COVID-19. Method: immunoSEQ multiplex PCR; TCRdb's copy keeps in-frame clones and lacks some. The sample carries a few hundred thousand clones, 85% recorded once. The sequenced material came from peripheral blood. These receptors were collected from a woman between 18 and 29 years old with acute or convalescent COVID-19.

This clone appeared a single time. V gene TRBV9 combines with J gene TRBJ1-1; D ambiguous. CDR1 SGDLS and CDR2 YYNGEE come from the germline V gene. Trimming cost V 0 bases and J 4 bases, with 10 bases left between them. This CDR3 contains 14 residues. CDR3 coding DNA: TGTGCCAGCAGCGTAGGGGAGGGATTCACTGAAGCTTTCTTT. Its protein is CASSVGEGFTEAFF.

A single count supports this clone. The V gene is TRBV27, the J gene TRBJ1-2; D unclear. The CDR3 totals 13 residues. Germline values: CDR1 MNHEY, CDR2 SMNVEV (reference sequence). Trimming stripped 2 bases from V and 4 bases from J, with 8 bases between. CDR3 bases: TGTGCCAGCAGTTTACACGGGAGCTATGGCTACACCTTC. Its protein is CASSLHGSYGYTF.

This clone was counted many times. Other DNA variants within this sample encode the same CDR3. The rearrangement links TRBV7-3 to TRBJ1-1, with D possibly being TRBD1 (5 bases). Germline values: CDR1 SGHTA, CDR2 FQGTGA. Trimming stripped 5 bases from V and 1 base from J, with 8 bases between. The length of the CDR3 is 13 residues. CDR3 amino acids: CASSLQENTEAFF. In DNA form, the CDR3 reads TGTGCCAGCAGCCTACAGGAGAACACTGAAGCTTTCTTT.

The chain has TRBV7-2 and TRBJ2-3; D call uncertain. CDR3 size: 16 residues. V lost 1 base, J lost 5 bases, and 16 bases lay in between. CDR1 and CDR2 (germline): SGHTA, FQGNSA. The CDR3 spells CASSLGATLARDTQYF. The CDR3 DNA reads TGTGCCAGCAGCTTAGGGGCGACGTTGGCGAGAGATACGCAGTATTTT.

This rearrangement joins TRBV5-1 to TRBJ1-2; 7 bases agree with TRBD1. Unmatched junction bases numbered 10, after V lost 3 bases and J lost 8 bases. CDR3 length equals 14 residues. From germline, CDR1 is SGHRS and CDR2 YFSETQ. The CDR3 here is CASSSGTEVVGYTF. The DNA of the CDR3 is TGCGCCAGCAGCTCAGGGACAGAGGTGGTCGGCTACACCTTC.

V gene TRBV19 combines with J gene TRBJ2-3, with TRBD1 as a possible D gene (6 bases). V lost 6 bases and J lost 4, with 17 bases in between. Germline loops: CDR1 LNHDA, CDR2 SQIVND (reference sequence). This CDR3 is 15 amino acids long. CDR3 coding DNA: TGTGCCAGTAGATCCAGACAGGCCGGTCCAGATACGCAGTATTTT. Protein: CASRSRQAGPDTQYF.

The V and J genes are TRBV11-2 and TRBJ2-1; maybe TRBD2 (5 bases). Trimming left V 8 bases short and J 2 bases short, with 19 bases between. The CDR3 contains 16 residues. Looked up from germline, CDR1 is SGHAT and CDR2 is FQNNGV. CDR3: CASGPLLGSTYNEQFF. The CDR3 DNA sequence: TGTGCCAGCGGACCCCTACTAGGCTCCACCTACAATGAGCAGTTCTTC.

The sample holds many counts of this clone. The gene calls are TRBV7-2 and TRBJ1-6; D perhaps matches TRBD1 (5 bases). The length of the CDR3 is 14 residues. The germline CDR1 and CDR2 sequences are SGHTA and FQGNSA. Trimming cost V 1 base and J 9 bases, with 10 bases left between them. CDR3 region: CASSLEGDGSPLHF. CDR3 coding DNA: TGTGCCAGCAGCTTAGAAGGGGATGGTTCACCCCTCCACTTT.

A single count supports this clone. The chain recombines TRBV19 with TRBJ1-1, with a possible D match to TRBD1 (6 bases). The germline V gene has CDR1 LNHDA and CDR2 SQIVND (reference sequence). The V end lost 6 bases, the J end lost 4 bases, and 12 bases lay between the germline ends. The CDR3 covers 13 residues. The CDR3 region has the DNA TGTGCCAGTAGCAAATACAGGGCCACTGAAGCTTTCTTT. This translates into CASSKYRATEAFF.

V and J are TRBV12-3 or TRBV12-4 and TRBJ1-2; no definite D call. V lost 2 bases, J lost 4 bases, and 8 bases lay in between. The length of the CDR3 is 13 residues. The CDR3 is CASSLLVVYGYTF. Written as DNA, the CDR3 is TGTGCCAGCAGTTTACTCGTTGTCTATGGCTACACCTTC.

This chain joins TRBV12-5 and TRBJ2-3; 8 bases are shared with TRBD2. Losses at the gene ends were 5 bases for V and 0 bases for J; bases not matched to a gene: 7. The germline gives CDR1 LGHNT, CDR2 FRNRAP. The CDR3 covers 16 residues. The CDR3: CASGAGLAYSTDTQYF. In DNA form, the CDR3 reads TGTGCTAGTGGTGCCGGACTAGCCTATAGCACAGATACGCAGTATTTT.

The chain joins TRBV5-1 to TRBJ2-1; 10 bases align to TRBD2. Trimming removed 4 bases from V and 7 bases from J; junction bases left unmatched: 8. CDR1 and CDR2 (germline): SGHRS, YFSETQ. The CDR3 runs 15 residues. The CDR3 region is CASSLSGRGVNEQFF. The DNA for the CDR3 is TGCGCCAGCAGCCTGAGCGGGAGGGGTGTTAATGAGCAGTTCTTC.

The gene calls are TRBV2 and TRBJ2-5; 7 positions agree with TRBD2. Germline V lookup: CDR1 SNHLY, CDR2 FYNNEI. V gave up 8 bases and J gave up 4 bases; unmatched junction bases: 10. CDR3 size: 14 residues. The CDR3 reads CASRSRGGAETQYF. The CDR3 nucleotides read TGTGCCAGCCGGTCGCGGGGAGGGGCAGAGACCCAGTACTTC.

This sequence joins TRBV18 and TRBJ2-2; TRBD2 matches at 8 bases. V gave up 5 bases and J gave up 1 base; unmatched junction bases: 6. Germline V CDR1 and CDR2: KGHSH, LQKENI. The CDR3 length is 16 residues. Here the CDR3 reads CASSFRTSQNTGELFF. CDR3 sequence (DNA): TGTGCCAGCTCATTCCGGACTAGCCAGAACACCGGGGAGCTGTTTTTT.

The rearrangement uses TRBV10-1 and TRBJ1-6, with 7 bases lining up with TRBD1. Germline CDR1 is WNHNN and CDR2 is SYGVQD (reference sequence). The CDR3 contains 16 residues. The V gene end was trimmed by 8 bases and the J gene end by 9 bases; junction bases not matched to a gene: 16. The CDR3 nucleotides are TGCGCCAGCCACGAGAGGAGACAGGGTATTCGTTCACCCCTCCACTTT. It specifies CASHERRQGIRSPLHF.

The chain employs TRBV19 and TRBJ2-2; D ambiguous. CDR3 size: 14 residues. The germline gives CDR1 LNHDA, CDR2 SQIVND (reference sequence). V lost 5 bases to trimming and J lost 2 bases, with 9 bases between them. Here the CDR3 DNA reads TGTGCCAGTAGTCCGGGTACTAACACCGGGGAGCTGTTTTTT. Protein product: CASSPGTNTGELFF.

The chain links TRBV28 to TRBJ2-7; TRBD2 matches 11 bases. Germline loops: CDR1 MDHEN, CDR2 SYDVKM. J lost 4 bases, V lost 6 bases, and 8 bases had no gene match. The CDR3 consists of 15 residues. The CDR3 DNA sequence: TGTGCCAGCAGCGTTAGCGGGAGGGCGACTTACGAGCAGTACTTC. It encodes CASSVSGRATYEQYF.

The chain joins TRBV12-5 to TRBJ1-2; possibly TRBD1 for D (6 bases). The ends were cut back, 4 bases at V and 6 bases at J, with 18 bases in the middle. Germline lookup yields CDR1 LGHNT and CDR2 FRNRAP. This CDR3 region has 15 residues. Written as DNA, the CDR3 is TGTGCTAGTGGTTCACCACAGGGTGAGACAGATGGCTACACCTTC. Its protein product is CASGSPQGETDGYTF.

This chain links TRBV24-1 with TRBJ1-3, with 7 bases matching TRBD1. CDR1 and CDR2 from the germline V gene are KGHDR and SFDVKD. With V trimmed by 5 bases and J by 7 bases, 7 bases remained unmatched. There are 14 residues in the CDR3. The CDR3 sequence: CATSASRGWNTIYF. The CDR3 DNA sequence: TGTGCCACCAGTGCGAGCAGGGGGTGGAACACCATATATTTT.

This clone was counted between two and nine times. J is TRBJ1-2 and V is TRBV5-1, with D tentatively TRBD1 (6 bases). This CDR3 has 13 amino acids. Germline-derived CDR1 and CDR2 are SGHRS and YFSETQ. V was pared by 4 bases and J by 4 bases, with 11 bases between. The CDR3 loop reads CASSPYRAYGYTF. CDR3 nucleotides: TGCGCCAGCAGCCCCTACAGGGCCTATGGCTACACCTTC.

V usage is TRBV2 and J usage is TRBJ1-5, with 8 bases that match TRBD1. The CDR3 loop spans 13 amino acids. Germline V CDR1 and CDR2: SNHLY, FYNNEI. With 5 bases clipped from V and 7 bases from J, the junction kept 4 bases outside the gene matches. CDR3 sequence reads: CASSQGAGQPQHF. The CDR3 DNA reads TGTGCCAGCAGTCAGGGGGCAGGACAGCCCCAGCATTTT.